A single sample gave rise to the 21 T cell receptor beta chains below, sequenced in a study of beta chain features in type 1 diabetes. Of the isolated RNA, all was reverse transcribed, and so the sequenced material was expressed TCRB transcripts. TCRdb keeps only in-frame clones here, not all; method: immunoSEQ multiplex PCR. The top ten clones hold 0.02% to 0.025% of a sample with fewer than 900,000 clones, 15% to 20% of them seen once. Material: naive CD4+ T cells from blood. The source is a woman aged 18-30 years in good health.

This clone was found a few times. This chain uses TRBV7-9 with TRBJ1-4; D unresolved. This CDR3 comprises 11 residues. CDR1 and CDR2 from the germline V gene are SEHNR and FQNEAQ (reference sequence). V shed 5 bases and J shed 5 bases, with 3 bases lying between them. In DNA form, the CDR3 reads TGTGCCAGCAGCCCGAATGAAAAACTGTTTTTT. This gives the protein CASSPNEKLFF.

The chain uses TRBV29-1 and TRBJ2-5, with a tentative D call TRBD2 (6 bases). V lost 7 bases and J lost 2, with 14 bases in between. CDR3 length equals 13 residues. The germline V gene has CDR1 SQVTM and CDR2 ANQGSEA. CDR3 amino acids: CSAGGRLQETQYF. The CDR3 nucleotides are TGCAGCGCTGGTGGGAGGCTACAAGAGACCCAGTACTTC.

This clone showed up just a few times. J is TRBJ2-5 and V is TRBV4-3, with a weak D call TRBD1 (5 bases). Trimming cost V 0 bases and J 5 bases, with 13 bases left between them. The V gene's germline CDR1 is LGHNA and CDR2 YSLEER. The CDR3 contains 15 residues. Written as DNA, the CDR3 is TGCGCCAGCAGCCAAGAGGCAGGGCTTGGGGAGACCCAGTACTTC. It translates to CASSQEAGLGETQYF.

With regard to this clone: Other DNA sequences in the same sample also yield this CDR3. The chain carries TRBV6-6 and TRBJ1-5, with D perhaps TRBD1 (5 bases). Deletions cut 9 bases from V and 1 base from J, with 7 bases between. The CDR3 has 12 residues. CDR1 is MNHNY and CDR2 is SVGAGI in the germline V gene (reference sequence). CDR3 sequence: CASRDSNQPQHF. The DNA of the CDR3 is TGTGCCAGTAGGGACAGCAATCAGCCCCAGCATTTT.

The table lists this clone with a few counts. J is TRBJ2-3 and V is TRBV7-2; 10 bases agree with TRBD2. In germline, CDR1 is SGHTA, CDR2 FQGNSA. CDR3 length: 15 residues. The ends lost 2 bases at V and 7 bases at J; junction bases unmatched: 6. The CDR3 sequence: CASSLSGRGTYTQYF. Here the CDR3 DNA reads TGTGCCAGCAGCTTAAGCGGGAGGGGTACTTATACGCAGTATTTT.

The chain has TRBV5-4 and TRBJ1-3, with 10 bases that match TRBD1. The CDR3 spans 16 residues. Germline assignment: CDR1 SGHNT and CDR2 YYREEE (reference sequence). V gave up 5 bases and J gave up 4 bases; unmatched junction bases: 9. The CDR3 is CASSHRQGAFGNTIYF. The CDR3 DNA reads TGTGCCAGCAGTCATAGACAGGGGGCGTTCGGAAACACCATATATTTT. Combining the CDR3 with reference TRBV5-4 and TRBJ1-3 gives the whole variable domain ETGVTQSPTHLIKTRGQQVTLRCSSQSGHNTVSWYQQALGQGPQFIFQYYREEENGRGNFPPRFSGLQFPNYSSELNVNALELDDSALYLCASSHRQGAFGNTIYFGEGSWLTVV.

This clone came up once. The chain joins TRBV28 to TRBJ2-5; D may be TRBD1 (7 bases). This CDR3 is 15 amino acids long. CDR1 and CDR2 (germline): MDHEN, SYDVKM. Trimming stripped 3 bases from V and 1 base from J, with 12 bases between. CDR3 in amino acids: CASSFRGTAQETQYF. The CDR3 DNA sequence: TGTGCCAGCAGTTTTCGGGGGACAGCCCAAGAGACCCAGTACTTC.

Only a few counts were recorded for this clone. The chain carries TRBV5-1 and TRBJ2-7; TRBD1 aligns across 10 bases. Germline V lookup: CDR1 SGHRS, CDR2 YFSETQ. The CDR3 length is 16 residues. J was trimmed by 6 bases and V by 1 base; bases with no gene match: 10. CDR3 sequence: CASSLPPGQGISEQYF. Here the CDR3 DNA reads TGCGCCAGCAGCTTGCCACCGGGACAGGGGATCTCCGAGCAGTACTTC.

The chain recombines TRBV7-2 with TRBJ2-5; the D is unclear. Germline CDR1 and CDR2: SGHTA and FQGNSA. The CDR3 runs to 14 residues. The V end was cut by 1 base, the J end by 5 bases, with 11 bases between. The CDR3 DNA is TGTGCCAGCAGCTTAGTCCACCGCTGGGAGACCCAGTACTTC. Translated: CASSLVHRWETQYF.

The V call is TRBV19, the J call TRBJ1-4, with D possibly matching TRBD1 (6 bases). Germline-derived CDR1 and CDR2 are LNHDA and SQIVND (reference sequence). The length of the CDR3 is 13 residues. The V gene lost 11 bases and the J gene lost 1 base, with 11 bases spanning the gap. The CDR3 sequence: CASRQETNEKLFF. CDR3 bases: TGTGCCTCAAGACAGGAAACTAATGAAAAACTGTTTTTT.

This rearrangement joins TRBV18 to TRBJ2-7; D tentatively reads TRBD1 or TRBD2 (7 bases each). The CDR3 spans 15 residues. V was cut by 5 bases and J by 0 bases, with 14 bases left in between. Per the germline V gene, CDR1 is KGHSH and CDR2 is LQKENI. CDR3 sequence reads: CASSASGTASYEQYF. Written as DNA, the CDR3 is TGTGCCAGCTCAGCCAGCGGGACAGCCTCCTACGAGCAGTACTTC.

This clone was detected a few times. This sequence joins TRBV27 and TRBJ2-7; 9 bases agree with TRBD2. This CDR3 has 13 residues. Germline V gene sequence: CDR1 MNHEY, CDR2 SMNVEV (reference sequence). V gave up 3 bases and J gave up 4 bases; unmatched junction bases: 1. CDR3 sequence: CASSLTSGYEQYF. CDR3 DNA: TGTGCCAGCAGTTTGACTAGCGGTTACGAGCAGTACTTC.

J is TRBJ2-1 and V is TRBV2; 9 bases align to TRBD2. Per germline, CDR1 SNHLY and CDR2 FYNNEI. V was clipped by 0 bases and J by 5 bases; unmatched bases: 8. This CDR3 comprises 17 residues. This CDR3 reads CASSEAPPGLADNEQFF. DNA for the CDR3: TGTGCCAGCAGTGAAGCGCCGCCGGGACTAGCAGACAATGAGCAGTTCTTC.

This chain joins TRBV28 and TRBJ2-7; possible D gene TRBD1, 5 bases. Per germline, CDR1 MDHEN and CDR2 SYDVKM. The CDR3 is made up of 13 amino acids. The ends were cut back, 4 bases at V and 3 bases at J, with 10 bases in the middle. The CDR3 DNA sequence: TGTGCCAGCAGTTCCAGGGTTGGCTACGAGCAGTACTTC. Translated: CASSSRVGYEQYF.

The genes are TRBV20-1 and TRBJ2-5; D remains ambiguous. V lost 6 bases, J lost 5 bases, and 10 bases lay in between. The CDR3 covers 11 residues. Germline values: CDR1 DFQATT, CDR2 SNEGSKA (reference sequence). CDR3 DNA: TGCAGTGCGACGCTCGTTGAGACCCAGTACTTC. It is translated as CSATLVETQYF.

About this clone itself: At the DNA level, this CDR3 is encoded by other sequences in the same sample as well. The chain couples TRBV11-2 to TRBJ2-3; D ambiguous. CDR3 length: 13 residues. Trimming removed 1 base at V and 4 bases at J, with 6 bases between. The germline V gene has CDR1 SGHAT and CDR2 FQNNGV. Here the CDR3 reads CASSLGAPDTQYF. The CDR3 DNA sequence: TGTGCCAGCAGCTTAGGGGCGCCAGATACGCAGTATTTT.

This clone was seen more than once but under ten times. The chain has TRBV4-3 and TRBJ2-5; D uncertain. Germline V CDR1 and CDR2: LGHNA, YSLEER. Trimming removed 4 bases from V and 6 bases from J, with 18 bases in between. The CDR3 contains 15 residues. CDR3: CASSPSTGVGKTQYF. The CDR3 coding sequence is TGCGCCAGCAGCCCATCGACCGGTGTTGGGAAGACCCAGTACTTC.

The gene calls are TRBV6-5 and TRBJ1-1; D remains unclear. The CDR3 has 15 residues. Germline V CDR1 and CDR2: MNHEY, SVGAGI. Trimming stripped 0 bases from V and 5 bases from J, with 13 bases between. The CDR3 reads CASSYSGSSGTEAFF. The CDR3 DNA follows: TGTGCCAGCAGTTACTCTGGATCCTCGGGAACTGAAGCTTTCTTT.

V and J are TRBV29-1 and TRBJ2-7, with no clear D. V dropped 0 bases and J dropped 2 bases, with 11 bases sitting between them. From germline, CDR1 is SQVTM and CDR2 ANQGSEA. This CDR3 region has 14 residues. CDR3 in DNA: TGCAGCGTTGAAGATCGGGCCGGACCCTACGAGCAGTACTTC. It specifies CSVEDRAGPYEQYF.

This clone was found a few times. V usage is TRBV7-9 and J usage is TRBJ2-1, with 7 bases lining up with TRBD2. V was clipped by 7 bases and J by 2 bases; unmatched bases: 11. Germline CDR1 and CDR2: SEHNR and FQNEAQ (reference sequence). The CDR3 is 16 residues long. The CDR3 DNA follows: TGTGCCAGCAAGTCCCGGTGGGGGGGAGCCTACAATGAGCAGTTCTTC. Translation: CASKSRWGGAYNEQFF.

This clone was detected only a few times. V usage is TRBV14 and J usage is TRBJ2-3; tentatively, D is TRBD1 (6 bases). The CDR3 has 16 amino acids. With 0 bases removed from V and 0 bases from J, the gap between germline ends came to 10 bases. Germline assignment: CDR1 SGHDN and CDR2 FVKESK. The CDR3 DNA sequence: TGTGCCAGCAGCCAAGATGGGGGCGCGAGCACAGATACGCAGTATTTT. The encoded protein is CASSQDGGASTDTQYF.